This is a list of T cell receptor beta chains from one sample in a study of blood T cells in healthy people across ages. TCRdb ran MiXCR on the 5' RACE reads and lists one entry per CDR3 protein. The sample includes roughly 680,000 distinct CDR3 sequences, under 25% of them seen just once. The sample consisted of blood. The receptors originated from a man between 65 and 85 years old in good health. The CDR3 runs from the conserved cysteine through the conserved F or W. D genes are given only for firm matches. Clone size is given for some rows only: seen once, a few or many times, or a class if the clone is expanded.

V gene: TRBV7-2; D gene: TRBD1; clone size: few; J gene: TRBJ2-1; CDR3 protein: CASSLPLDRDFYNEQFF; CDR3 DNA: TGTGCCAGCAGCTTACCTTTGGACAGGGACTTCTACAATGAGCAGTTCTTC
V gene: TRBV3-1; D gene: TRBD2; clone size: few; J gene: TRBJ2-1; CDR3 protein: CASSQVLAPSSYNEQFF; CDR3 DNA: TGTGCCAGCAGCCAAGTACTAGCGCCTAGCTCCTACAATGAGCAGTTCTTC
V gene: TRBV11-1; D gene: TRBD2; clone size: many; J gene: TRBJ2-5; CDR3 protein: CASRKAGVVQETQYF; CDR3 DNA: TGTGCCAGCAGGAAAGCGGGAGTGGTCCAAGAGACCCAGTACTTC
V gene: TRBV3-1; D gene: .; clone size: few; J gene: TRBJ2-1; CDR3 protein: CASSQLGTSSSYNEQFF; CDR3 DNA: TGTGCCAGCAGCCAGCTAGGGACTTCTAGCTCCTACAATGAGCAGTTCTTC
V gene: TRBV28; D gene: TRBD2; clone size: .; J gene: TRBJ2-1; CDR3 protein: CASSFGRGTSGSNEQFF; CDR3 DNA: TGTGCCAGCAGTTTCGGTCGGGGGACTAGCGGGAGCAATGAGCAGTTCTTC
V gene: TRBV7-8; D gene: .; clone size: .; J gene: TRBJ1-2; CDR3 protein: CASSLTGTADTF; CDR3 DNA: TGTGCCAGCAGCTTAACCGGGACCGCCGACACCTTC
V gene: TRBV20-1; D gene: TRBD1; clone size: few; J gene: TRBJ2-5; CDR3 protein: CSARGGTGGLHETQYF; CDR3 DNA: TGCAGTGCTAGAGGAGGGACAGGGGGCTTACACGAGACCCAGTACTTC
V gene: TRBV24-1; D gene: .; clone size: .; J gene: TRBJ2-1; CDR3 protein: CATSDWNSYNEQFF; CDR3 DNA: TGTGCCACCAGTGATTGGAACAGTTACAATGAGCAGTTCTTC
V gene: TRBV14; D gene: .; clone size: few; J gene: TRBJ1-2; CDR3 protein: CASSQGQAPLYGYTF; CDR3 DNA: TGTGCCAGCAGCCAAGGACAGGCCCCTCTCTATGGCTACACCTTC
V gene: TRBV21-1; D gene: .; clone size: .; J gene: TRBJ2-7; CDR3 protein: CASKTARAYEQYF; CDR3 DNA: TGTGCCAGCAAAACAGCCCGAGCCTACGAGCAGTACTTC
V gene: TRBV5-1; D gene: TRBD2; clone size: .; J gene: TRBJ2-2; CDR3 protein: CASSLERLAETGELFF; CDR3 DNA: TGCGCCAGCAGCTTGGAGAGACTAGCGGAGACCGGGGAGCTGTTTTTT
V gene: TRBV7-2; D gene: TRBD1; clone size: .; J gene: TRBJ1-5; CDR3 protein: CASSPTGANQPQHF; CDR3 DNA: TGTGCCAGCAGCCCAACAGGGGCCAATCAGCCCCAGCATTTT
V gene: TRBV12-3/TRBV12-4; D gene: TRBD1; clone size: few; J gene: TRBJ2-1; CDR3 protein: CASRPGQNYNEQFF; CDR3 DNA: TGTGCCAGCAGGCCGGGACAGAACTACAATGAGCAGTTCTTC
V gene: TRBV7-9; D gene: TRBD2; clone size: .; J gene: TRBJ2-3; CDR3 protein: CASSLQLAGRTDTQYF; CDR3 DNA: TGTGCCAGCAGCCTACAACTAGCGGGGCGGACAGATACGCAGTATTTT
V gene: TRBV6-5; D gene: TRBD1; clone size: .; J gene: TRBJ2-2; CDR3 protein: CASTKTGDTGELFF; CDR3 DNA: TGTGCCAGCACCAAGACAGGGGACACCGGGGAGCTGTTTTTT
V gene: TRBV12-3/TRBV12-4; D gene: .; clone size: .; J gene: TRBJ2-2; CDR3 protein: CASSLGAGSTGELFF; CDR3 DNA: TGTGCCAGCAGTTTGGGGGCAGGGAGCACCGGGGAGCTGTTTTTT
V gene: TRBV28; D gene: TRBD2; clone size: .; J gene: TRBJ2-1; CDR3 protein: CASSSGLAGGIAYNEQFF; CDR3 DNA: TGTGCCAGCAGTTCGGGACTAGCGGGAGGGATAGCCTACAATGAGCAGTTCTTC
V gene: TRBV5-5; D gene: .; clone size: few; J gene: TRBJ2-3; CDR3 protein: CASSLAGVWGTDTQYF; CDR3 DNA: TGTGCCAGCAGTCTGGCAGGGGTTTGGGGCACAGATACGCAGTATTTT
V gene: TRBV4-1; D gene: .; clone size: .; J gene: TRBJ2-6; CDR3 protein: CASRGQLNSGVNVLTF; CDR3 DNA: TGCGCCAGCAGAGGACAGCTTAACTCTGGGGTCAACGTCCTGACTTTC
V gene: TRBV5-6; D gene: TRBD1; clone size: few; J gene: TRBJ1-4; CDR3 protein: CASSLGTGILANEKLFF; CDR3 DNA: TGTGCCAGCAGCTTGGGGACAGGAATCTTGGCTAATGAAAAACTGTTTTTT
V gene: TRBV5-1; D gene: TRBD1; clone size: few; J gene: TRBJ1-4; CDR3 protein: CASSFADRGEEKLFF; CDR3 DNA: TGCGCCAGCAGCTTCGCTGACAGGGGAGAGGAAAAACTGTTTTTT
V gene: TRBV6-5; D gene: .; clone size: once; J gene: TRBJ2-2; CDR3 protein: CASSHRDGDTGELFF; CDR3 DNA: TGTGCCAGCAGTCACCGGGACGGAGACACCGGGGAGCTGTTTTTT
V gene: TRBV15; D gene: TRBD2; clone size: few; J gene: TRBJ2-2; CDR3 protein: CATSRDIGLAGTGELFF; CDR3 DNA: TGTGCCACCAGCAGAGATATTGGACTAGCGGGCACCGGGGAGCTGTTTTTT
V gene: TRBV9; D gene: .; clone size: once; J gene: TRBJ2-1; CDR3 protein: CASSVRPENNEQFF; CDR3 DNA: TGTGCCAGCAGCGTAAGGCCGGAAAACAATGAGCAGTTCTTC
V gene: TRBV9; D gene: TRBD1; clone size: few; J gene: TRBJ2-2; CDR3 protein: CASSVPRTGNTGELFF; CDR3 DNA: TGTGCCAGCAGCGTACCCCGGACAGGGAACACCGGGGAGCTGTTTTTT
V gene: TRBV5-1; D gene: .; clone size: few; J gene: TRBJ2-1; CDR3 protein: CASSLDPPYNEQFF; CDR3 DNA: TGCGCCAGCAGCTTGGACCCTCCCTACAATGAGCAGTTCTTC
V gene: TRBV28; D gene: TRBD2; clone size: few; J gene: TRBJ2-7; CDR3 protein: CATIRLAPTYEQYF; CDR3 DNA: TGTGCCACCATACGACTAGCGCCCACCTACGAGCAGTACTTC
V gene: TRBV2; D gene: TRBD2; clone size: once; J gene: TRBJ2-3; CDR3 protein: CASSERAGVVFVDTQYF; CDR3 DNA: TGTGCCAGCAGTGAAAGAGCGGGAGTGGTGTTTGTGGATACGCAGTATTTT
V gene: TRBV24-1; D gene: .; clone size: .; J gene: TRBJ2-2; CDR3 protein: CATSDLGGTGELFF; CDR3 DNA: TGTGCCACCAGTGATCTCGGGGGCACCGGGGAGCTGTTTTTT
V gene: TRBV5-1; D gene: .; clone size: .; J gene: TRBJ1-1; CDR3 protein: CASSSSGESTEAFF; CDR3 DNA: TGCGCCAGCAGCTCTTCAGGGGAATCGACTGAAGCTTTCTTT
V gene: TRBV7-3; D gene: TRBD2; clone size: few; J gene: TRBJ2-7; CDR3 protein: CASSLIGGSEYEQYF; CDR3 DNA: TGTGCCAGCAGCTTAATAGGCGGGAGTGAATACGAGCAGTACTTC
V gene: TRBV3-1; D gene: .; clone size: .; J gene: TRBJ2-7; CDR3 protein: CASSPQSLVAEQYF; CDR3 DNA: TGTGCCAGCAGCCCCCAATCTTTAGTGGCCGAGCAGTACTTC
V gene: TRBV2; D gene: TRBD1; clone size: few; J gene: TRBJ2-1; CDR3 protein: CASTGTGSVGEQFF; CDR3 DNA: TGTGCCAGCACCGGGACAGGGTCCGTCGGTGAGCAGTTCTTC
V gene: TRBV28; D gene: TRBD1; clone size: few; J gene: TRBJ1-2; CDR3 protein: CASSSLKTGEGGYTF; CDR3 DNA: TGTGCCAGCAGTTCATTAAAGACAGGGGAAGGGGGCTACACCTTC
V gene: TRBV9; D gene: .; clone size: few; J gene: TRBJ2-1; CDR3 protein: CASSGAEDSYNEQFF; CDR3 DNA: TGTGCCAGCAGCGGAGCGGAAGATTCCTACAATGAGCAGTTCTTC